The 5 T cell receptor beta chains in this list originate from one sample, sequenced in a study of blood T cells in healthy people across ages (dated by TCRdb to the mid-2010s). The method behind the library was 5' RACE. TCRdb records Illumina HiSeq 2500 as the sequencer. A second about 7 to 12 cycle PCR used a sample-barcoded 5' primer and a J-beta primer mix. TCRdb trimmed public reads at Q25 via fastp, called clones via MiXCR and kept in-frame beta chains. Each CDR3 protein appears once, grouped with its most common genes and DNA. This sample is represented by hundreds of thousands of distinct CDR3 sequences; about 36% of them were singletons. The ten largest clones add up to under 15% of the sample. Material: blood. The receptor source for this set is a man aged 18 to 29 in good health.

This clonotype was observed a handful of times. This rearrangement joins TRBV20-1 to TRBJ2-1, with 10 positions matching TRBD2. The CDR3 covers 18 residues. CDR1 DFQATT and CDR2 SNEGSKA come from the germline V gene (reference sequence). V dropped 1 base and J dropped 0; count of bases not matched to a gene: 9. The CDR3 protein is CSARVSGGIGASYNEQFF. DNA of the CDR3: TGCAGTGCTAGAGTTAGCGGGGGGATCGGAGCCTCCTACAATGAGCAGTTCTTC.

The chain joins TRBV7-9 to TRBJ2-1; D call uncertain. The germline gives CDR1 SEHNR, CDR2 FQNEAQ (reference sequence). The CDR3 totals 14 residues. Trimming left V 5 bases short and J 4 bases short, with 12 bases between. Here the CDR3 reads CASSAVVTYNEQFF. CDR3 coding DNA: TGTGCCAGCAGCGCAGTGGTGACATACAATGAGCAGTTCTTC. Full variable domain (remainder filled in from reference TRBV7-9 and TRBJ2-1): DTGVSQNPRHKITKRGQNVTFRCDPISEHNRLYWYRQTLGQGPEFLTYFQNEAQLEKSRLLSDRFSAERPKGSFSTLEIQRTEQGDSAMYLCASSAVVTYNEQFFGPGTRLTVL.

In DNA, the CDR3 is TGTGCCAGCAGCCTGACAGGGTATACGGCTTTCTTT. This codes for CASSLTGYTAFF. The chain recombines TRBV11-2 with TRBJ1-1, with 7 bases matching TRBD1. Losses at the gene ends were 5 bases for V and 11 bases for J; bases not matched to a gene: 8. The V gene's germline CDR1 is SGHAT and CDR2 FQNNGV. This CDR3 is 12 amino acids long.

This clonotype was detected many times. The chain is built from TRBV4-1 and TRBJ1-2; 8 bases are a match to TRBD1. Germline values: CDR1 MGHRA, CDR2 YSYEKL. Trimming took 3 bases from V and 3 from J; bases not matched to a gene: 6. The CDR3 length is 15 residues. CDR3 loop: CASSHKKDRDYGYTF. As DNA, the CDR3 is TGCGCCAGCAGCCATAAGAAGGACAGGGACTATGGCTACACCTTC.

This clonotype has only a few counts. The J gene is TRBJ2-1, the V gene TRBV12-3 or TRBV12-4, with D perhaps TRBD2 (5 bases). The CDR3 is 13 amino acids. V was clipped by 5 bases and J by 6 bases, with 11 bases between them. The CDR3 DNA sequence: TGTGCCAGCAGTCGGACTCAACCCAATGAGCAGTTCTTC. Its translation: CASSRTQPNEQFF.